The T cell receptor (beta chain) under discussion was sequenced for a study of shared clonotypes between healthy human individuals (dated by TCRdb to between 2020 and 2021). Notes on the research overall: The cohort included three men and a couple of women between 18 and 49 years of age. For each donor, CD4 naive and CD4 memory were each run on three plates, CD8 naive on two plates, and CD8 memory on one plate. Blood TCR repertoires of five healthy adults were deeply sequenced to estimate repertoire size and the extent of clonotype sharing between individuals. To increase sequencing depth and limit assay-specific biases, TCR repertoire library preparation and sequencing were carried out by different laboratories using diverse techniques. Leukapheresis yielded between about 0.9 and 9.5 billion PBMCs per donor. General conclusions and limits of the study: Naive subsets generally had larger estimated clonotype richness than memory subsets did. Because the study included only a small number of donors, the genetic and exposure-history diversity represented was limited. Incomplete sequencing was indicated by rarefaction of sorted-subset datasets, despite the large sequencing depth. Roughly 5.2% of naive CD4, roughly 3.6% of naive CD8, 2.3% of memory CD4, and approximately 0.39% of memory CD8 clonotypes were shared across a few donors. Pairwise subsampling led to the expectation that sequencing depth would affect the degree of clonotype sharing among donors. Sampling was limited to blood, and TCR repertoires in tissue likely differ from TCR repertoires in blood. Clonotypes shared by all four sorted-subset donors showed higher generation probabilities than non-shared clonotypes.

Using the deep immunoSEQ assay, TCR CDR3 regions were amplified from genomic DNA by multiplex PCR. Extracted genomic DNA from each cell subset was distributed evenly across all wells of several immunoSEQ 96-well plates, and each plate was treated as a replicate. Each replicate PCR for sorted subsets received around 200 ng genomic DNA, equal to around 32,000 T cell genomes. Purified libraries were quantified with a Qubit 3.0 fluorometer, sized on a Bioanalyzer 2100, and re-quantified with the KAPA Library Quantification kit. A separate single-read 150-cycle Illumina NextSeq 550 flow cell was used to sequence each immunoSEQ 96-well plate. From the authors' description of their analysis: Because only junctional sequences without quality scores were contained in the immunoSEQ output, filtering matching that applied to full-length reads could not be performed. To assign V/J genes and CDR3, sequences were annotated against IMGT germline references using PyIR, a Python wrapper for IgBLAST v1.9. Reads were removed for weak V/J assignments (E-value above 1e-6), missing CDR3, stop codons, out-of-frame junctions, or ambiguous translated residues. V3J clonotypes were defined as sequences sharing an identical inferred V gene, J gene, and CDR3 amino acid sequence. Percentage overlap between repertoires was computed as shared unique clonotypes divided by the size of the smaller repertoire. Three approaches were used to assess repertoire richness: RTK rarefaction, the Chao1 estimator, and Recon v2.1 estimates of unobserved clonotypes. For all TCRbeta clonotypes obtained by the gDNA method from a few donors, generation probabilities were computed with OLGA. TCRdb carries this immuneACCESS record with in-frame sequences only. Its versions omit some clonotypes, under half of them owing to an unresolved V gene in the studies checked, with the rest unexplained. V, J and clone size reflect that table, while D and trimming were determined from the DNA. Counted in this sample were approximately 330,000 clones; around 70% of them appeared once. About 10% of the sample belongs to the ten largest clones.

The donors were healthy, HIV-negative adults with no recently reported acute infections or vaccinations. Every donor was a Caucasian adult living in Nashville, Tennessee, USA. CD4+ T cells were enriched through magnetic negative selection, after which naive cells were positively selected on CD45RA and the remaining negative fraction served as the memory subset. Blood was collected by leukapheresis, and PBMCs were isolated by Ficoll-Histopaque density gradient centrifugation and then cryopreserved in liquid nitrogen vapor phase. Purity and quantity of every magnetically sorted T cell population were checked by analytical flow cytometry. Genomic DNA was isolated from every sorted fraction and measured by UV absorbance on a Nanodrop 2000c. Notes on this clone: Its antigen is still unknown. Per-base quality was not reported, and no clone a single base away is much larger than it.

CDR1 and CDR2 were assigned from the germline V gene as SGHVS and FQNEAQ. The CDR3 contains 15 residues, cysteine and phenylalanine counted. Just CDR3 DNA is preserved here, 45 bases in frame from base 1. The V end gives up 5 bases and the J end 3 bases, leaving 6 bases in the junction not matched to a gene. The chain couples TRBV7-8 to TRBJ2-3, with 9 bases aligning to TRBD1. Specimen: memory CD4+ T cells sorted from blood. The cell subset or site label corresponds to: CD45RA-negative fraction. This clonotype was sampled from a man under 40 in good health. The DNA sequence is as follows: TGTGCCAGCAGCGCCCGGACAGGGGAAACAGATACGCAGTATTTT. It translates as CASSARTGETDTQYF.